This entry describes one T cell receptor beta chain. The V and J ends lost 8 bases and 0 bases respectively, with 22 bases between them. In germline, CDR1 is MDHEN, CDR2 SYDVKM. The CDR3 has 17 residues. The data were obtained in a study of blood T cell repertoires in COVID-19. Study-wide background: The United States, Italy and Spain were the sources of the acute and convalescent COVID-19 samples. PBMCs, B-cell-depleted T cells, or T cells provided the cDNA or gDNA that made up the material.

Under the authors' procedure: Scientists estimated how many nucleated cells there were by amplifying reference gene primers. The data were produced by immunoSEQ multiplex PCR, yet TCRdb's version contains in-frame clones alone and is incomplete. That table is the source of V, J and clone size, and D and trimming were worked out from the DNA. In the table there are 220,000 or so clones, 84% of which are singletons. The sequence derives from a man aged 30 to 45 with active or convalescent COVID-19. The rearrangement links TRBV28 to TRBJ1-1; tentative D call: TRBD1 (6 bases). Sample: peripheral blood. For the CDR3, the DNA is TGTGCCAGCCCACCTTCCGGGGGGGGCCCAATGAACACTGAAGCTTTCTTT. This gives the protein CASPPSGGGPMNTEAFF.